This T cell receptor beta chain is drawn from a study of blood T cell repertoires in COVID-19 (dated by TCRdb to about 2020). About the investigation overall: Collaborator samples came from the United States, Italy and Spain and covered acute and convalescent phases of COVID-19. The material from the prospective study consisted of cDNA or gDNA derived from T cells, B-cell-depleted T cells, or PBMCs. Deeply sampled blood TCRbeta repertoires from subjects exposed to, actively infected with, or recovered from COVID-19 were included in the dataset. The repertoires were released in a freely available public database intended as a resource for research on the immune response to SARS-CoV-2. Samples came from the ongoing ImmuneRACE study (first 160 participants) plus 1,254 subjects from 6 global collaborators. Nearly every sample came with metadata listing a de-identified subject ID, COVID-19 status, age in years and sex. HLA class I and class II types, where available, came from metadata supplied by the sample provider rather than from assay-based typing. Study-level results and caveats: The amount of clinical and demographic metadata varied by source and participant and was provided uncurated.

Participants in the prospective study were aged roughly 18 to 100 years, lived in 24 United States geographic areas, and enrolled through a virtual design. In the prospective study, participants were assigned to cohorts based on the clinical history participants reported in a screening survey and a study questionnaire. Exposed participants were defined as having been in contact with someone with a PCR-confirmed or clinician-diagnosed COVID-19 case within 2 weeks of study entry. In the prospective study, mobile phlebotomists collected whole blood, serum and a nasopharyngeal or oropharyngeal swab from each participant. Participants in the prospective study had the option to provide additional blood draws and questionnaires over an approximately 2-month period. Blood samples from the prospective study were shipped frozen or at room temperature prior to DNA extraction. The CDR3 has 16 amino acids, counting the end cysteine and phenylalanine. The retained sequence is limited to the CDR3, 48 bases, with the frame set at the first base. The CDR1 and CDR2 encoded by the germline V gene are LGHNA and YNFKEQ. V is pruned by 0 bases and J by 6 bases, leaving 7 bases of the junction without a gene match.

For this clone: This clone's antigen is unknown. No clone much larger than this one lies a single base away; base qualities are absent.

The immunoSEQ Assay, a bias-controlled multiplex PCR, was used to amplify TCRbeta CDR3 regions from genomic DNA. As for the authors' bioinformatics: The number of nucleated cells in each sample was estimated from the amplification of reference gene primers within the assay. To quantify the absolute abundance of each unique TCRbeta CDR3 rearrangement, sequence reads were collapsed and filtered. Productive Simpson clonality was computed per sample as the square root of Simpson's diversity index over productive rearrangements. Sourced from immuneACCESS, this table was stored by TCRdb with only in-frame sequences that have V and J called. A share of the clones is absent; for the studies checked, an unresolved V gene accounts for under half, and the remainder has no known explanation. The V and J calls and clone size are taken from that table; D and trimming were inferred from the DNA. This sample comprises 200,000 to 250,000 clones, about 90% of them detected only once. Roughly 16% of the sample is taken by the ten largest.

This clonotype was sampled from a man aged 25-45 years who had been exposed to COVID-19. The chain couples TRBV4-2 to TRBJ2-1; 8 central bases correspond to TRBD2. Sequenced sample: PBMCs or T cells enriched from blood (not recorded which). The CDR3 reads CASSQEVSGGPNEQFF. In nucleotides, the sequence is TGTGCCAGCAGCCAAGAAGTATCGGGGGGGCCCAATGAGCAGTTCTTC.